This T cell receptor beta chain is drawn from a study of blood T cell repertoires in COVID-19. Study at large: There were acute and convalescent COVID-19 samples, and they came from the United States, Italy and Spain. T cells, B-cell-depleted T cells, or PBMCs provided the cDNA or gDNA that served as material.

V lost 3 bases, J lost 2 bases, and 14 bases lay in between. The CDR3 is 15 amino acids. Germline CDR1 reads DFQATT; CDR2 reads SNEGSKA (reference sequence). The study recruited people aged roughly 18 to 89 years across approximately 24 US areas. Original methodology: Using reference gene primer amplification, nucleated cell counts were estimated. TCRdb keeps only in-frame clones here, not all; method: immunoSEQ multiplex PCR. V, J and clone size are those of that table, while D and trimming were read from the DNA. The sample lists a few hundred thousand clones, about 80% seen once, with about 1.3% in the top ten.

Sequenced: PBMCs or T cells enriched from blood (not recorded which). The clonotype was recovered from a woman between 40 and 50 years old with acute COVID-19. This rearrangement joins TRBV20-1 to TRBJ1-5; weak D call: TRBD1 (5 bases). The DNA for the CDR3 is TGCAGTGCTAGTCCCGATGGGGCGCGCAATCAGCCCCAGCATTTT. This translates into CSASPDGARNQPQHF.